The text below deals with one T cell receptor (beta chain). How the authors handled the data: Cell counts per sample came from amplifying reference gene primers. Sequencing was performed with immunoSEQ multiplex PCR; in TCRdb, only in-frame clones are kept and a portion is missing. The D gene and trimming were derived from the DNA, and the V and J assignments and clone size from that table. The sample has 75,000 to 90,000 clones, 75% to 90% seen once. This entry is derived from a study of blood T cell repertoires in COVID-19. About the study: Acute-phase and convalescent COVID-19 samples originated in the United States, Italy and Spain. PBMCs, B-cell-depleted T cells, or T cells provided the cDNA or gDNA that made up the material.

V lost 6 bases and J lost 5; bases outside the gene matches: 9. There are 15 residues in the CDR3. The germline gives CDR1 SNHLY, CDR2 FYNNEI. Specimen: peripheral blood. This clonotype originated in a woman aged 40 to 50 with active or convalescent COVID-19. The chain uses TRBV2 and TRBJ1-2; 10 bases align to TRBD1. CDR3 sequence: CASRGQGLIGYGYTF. As DNA, the CDR3 is TGTGCCAGCAGGGGACAGGGGTTAATAGGGTATGGCTACACCTTC. The full variable domain, with the rest looked up from reference TRBV2 and TRBJ1-2, is EPEVTQTPSHQVTQMGQEVILRCVPISNHLYFYWYRQILGQKVEFLVSFYNNEISEKSEIFDDQFSVERPDGSNFTLKIRSTKLEDSAMYFCASRGQGLIGYGYTFGSGTRLTVV.